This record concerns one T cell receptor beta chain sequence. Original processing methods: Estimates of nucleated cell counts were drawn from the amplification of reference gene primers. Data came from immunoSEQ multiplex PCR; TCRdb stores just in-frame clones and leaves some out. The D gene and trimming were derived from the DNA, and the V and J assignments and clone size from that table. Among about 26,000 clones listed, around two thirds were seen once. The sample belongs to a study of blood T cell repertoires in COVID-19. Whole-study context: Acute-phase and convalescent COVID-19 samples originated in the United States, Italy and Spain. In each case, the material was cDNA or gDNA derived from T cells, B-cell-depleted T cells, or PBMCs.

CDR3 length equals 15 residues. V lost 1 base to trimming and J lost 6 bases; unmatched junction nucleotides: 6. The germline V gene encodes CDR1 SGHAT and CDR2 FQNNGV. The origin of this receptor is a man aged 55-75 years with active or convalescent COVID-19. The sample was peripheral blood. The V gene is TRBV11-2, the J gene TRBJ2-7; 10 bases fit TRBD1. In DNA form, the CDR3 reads TGTGCCAGCAGCTTAGGGGACAGGGGAAGAGGCGAGCAGTACTTC. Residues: CASSLGDRGRGEQYF.